The rows below give T cell receptor beta chains drawn from one sample of a study of blood T cell repertoires in COVID-19. Clones were sequenced by immunoSEQ multiplex PCR, and TCRdb holds only the in-frame ones, with some missing. Of about 440,000 clones in the sample, around 90% were seen once. Sequenced material: PBMCs or T cells enriched from blood (not recorded which). The receptors here all came from a man aged 18 to 30 who had recovered from COVID-19. Each CDR3 is given with its conserved first and last residue. The D gene is left open where the match is weak. Part of the rows lack a size; the others show once, few, many or a class for expanded clones.

d_call j_call v_call clone_size cdr3_nt cdr3_aa
TRBD1 TRBJ1-2 TRBV10-3 NA TGTGCCATCAACACCGGGACAGATTATGGCTACACCTTC CAINTGTDYGYTF
TRBD1 TRBJ1-2 TRBV3-1/TRBV3-2 NA TGTGCCAGCAGCAAGGGGACAGTCTATGGCTACACCTTC CASSKGTVYGYTF
NA TRBJ2-5 TRBV5-1 NA TGCGCCAGCAGCTTGATCGGGGGGCGAGAGACCCAGTACTTC CASSLIGGRETQYF
NA TRBJ2-7 TRBV6-1 NA TGTGCCAGCAGTGAAACGGGGTTCGGGGAGCAGTACTTC CASSETGFGEQYF
TRBD1 TRBJ1-3 TRBV13 few TGTGCCAGCAGCGGTTCAGGGGGATTCAGCTCTGGAAACACCATATATTTT CASSGSGGFSSGNTIYF
TRBD2 TRBJ2-1 TRBV5-5 NA TGTGCCAGCAGCTTCCTAGCGGGAACCTACAATGAGCAGTTCTTC CASSFLAGTYNEQFF
TRBD2 TRBJ2-5 TRBV9 NA TGTGCCAGCAGCGTATCGAGCGGGAGGAGTGAGACCCAGTACTTC CASSVSSGRSETQYF
NA TRBJ2-3 TRBV5-4 NA TGTGCCAGCAGCCCTAACACAGACAAGCAGTATTTT CASSPNTDKQYF
NA TRBJ1-6 TRBV9 few TGTGCCAGCAGCGTAGGAGGGGGGGCCAGTTCACCCCTCCACTTT CASSVGGGASSPLHF
TRBD2 TRBJ2-2 TRBV29-1 NA TGCAGCGTCTTGGGGACTAGCGGGAGCCCCGGGGAGCTGTTTTTT CSVLGTSGSPGELFF
TRBD1 TRBJ1-1 TRBV19 NA TGTGCCAGTAGTATTCGGACAGGGGAGGCTTTCTTT CASSIRTGEAFF
NA TRBJ2-7 TRBV9 NA TGTGCCAGCAGCGTAGGACTGGCTAGCTCCTACGAGCAGTACTTC CASSVGLASSYEQYF
NA TRBJ1-5 TRBV9 NA TGTGCCAGCGGGTCGGGGGGTAGCAATCAGCCCCAGCATTTT CASGSGGSNQPQHF
NA TRBJ1-5 TRBV19 NA TGTGCCAGTAGTGAACGGACGGGATATAGCAATCAGCCCCAGCATTTT CASSERTGYSNQPQHF
TRBD1 TRBJ2-1 TRBV5-4 NA TGTGCCAGCAGCACGGACAGGGGGCCATACAATGAGCAGTTCTTC CASSTDRGPYNEQFF
TRBD2 TRBJ2-1 TRBV5-6 NA TGTGCCAGCAGCTTGAAACTAGCGGGCGCTGAGCAGTTCTTC CASSLKLAGAEQFF
TRBD1 TRBJ1-5 TRBV7-3 NA TGTGCCAGCACCTCAAGACAGGGGAGATCCGACGGATCTCAGCCCCAGCATTTT CASTSRQGRSDGSQPQHF
NA TRBJ1-6 TRBV9 NA TGTGCCAGCAGCGTAAGTGGAGCAGGGCCGAGCTCCTATAATTCACCCCTCCACTTT CASSVSGAGPSSYNSPLHF
NA TRBJ1-3 TRBV28 NA TGTGCCAGCATCCCCCACAGCTCTGGAAACACCATATATTTT CASIPHSSGNTIYF
NA TRBJ1-3 TRBV5-1 few TGCGCCAGCAGCTTGGCAGGGCGGGGAAACACCATATATTTT CASSLAGRGNTIYF
NA TRBJ2-2 TRBV7-2 NA TGTGCCAGCAGCTTAGAACCCCCTCGCAGGGCGACCACCGGGGAGCTGTTTTTT CASSLEPPRRATTGELFF
NA TRBJ2-5 TRBV18 NA TGTGCCAGCTCACGGGCAGGGCTACAAGAGACCCAGTACTTC CASSRAGLQETQYF
TRBD1 TRBJ1-1 TRBV30 NA TGTGCCTGGAGTGTACGGACAGGGAGCGAAGCTTTCTTT CAWSVRTGSEAFF
TRBD2 TRBJ2-1 TRBV3-1/TRBV3-2 NA TGTGCCAGCAGCCATCCGCAGACTAGCGGGAATCTTCTGGGGAGCAATGAGCAGTTCTTC CASSHPQTSGNLLGSNEQFF
TRBD1 TRBJ2-3 TRBV11-3 NA TGTGCCAGCAGCTACCCGGGACAGGGCACAGATACGCAGTATTTT CASSYPGQGTDTQYF
TRBD2 TRBJ2-1 TRBV9 NA TGTGCCAGCAGCTTCGGACTAGCGGGGGTGAATGAGCAGTTCTTC CASSFGLAGVNEQFF
NA TRBJ2-1 TRBV13 NA TGTGCCAGCAGCCCAGACTCCGGGAGCTCCTACAATGAGCAGTTCTTC CASSPDSGSSYNEQFF
NA TRBJ1-2 TRBV11-2 once TGTGCCAGCAGCTTAGTTGGGCTCCCTAACTATGGCTACACCTTC CASSLVGLPNYGYTF
NA TRBJ1-6 TRBV25-1 NA TGTGCCAGCAGTCTATCGACAGTGAGCTCCTATAATTCACCCCTCCACTTT CASSLSTVSSYNSPLHF
TRBD1 TRBJ2-7 TRBV3-1/TRBV3-2 NA TGTGCCAGCAGCCAGGGACAGGATTTCTACGAGCAGTACTTC CASSQGQDFYEQYF
TRBD2 TRBJ2-1 TRBV7-2 NA TGTGCCAGCAGCTTAGCTTGGGCTAGCGGGCCGAAGTTCTCCTACAATGAGCAGTTCTTC CASSLAWASGPKFSYNEQFF
TRBD2 TRBJ2-2 TRBV27 NA TGTGCCAGCAGTTCCCCTAGCGGGAGAAACACCGGGGAGCTGTTTTTT CASSSPSGRNTGELFF
NA TRBJ1-5 TRBV12-3/TRBV12-4 NA TGTGCCAGCAGTCCCAATGAGCAGCCCCAGCATTTT CASSPNEQPQHF
NA TRBJ1-3 TRBV6-1 NA TGTGCCAGCAGTGAAAAGGAGGTTCATCGTAGTGGAAACACCATATATTTT CASSEKEVHRSGNTIYF
NA TRBJ1-6 TRBV9 NA TGTGCCAGCAGCCCGGGGGATTCACCCCTCCACTTT CASSPGDSPLHF
TRBD2 TRBJ2-5 TRBV27 NA TGTGCCAGCAGTTTATTATCCGGACTAGCTGAGACCCAGTACTTC CASSLLSGLAETQYF
TRBD2 TRBJ2-1 TRBV13 NA TGTGCCAGCAGCCCCCCAGCGGGAGGTGCGGACAATGAGCAGTTCTTC CASSPPAGGADNEQFF
NA TRBJ2-5 TRBV7-9 NA TGTGCCAGCAGCTCAGTTTTAGCGGACTCAACCCAGTACTTC CASSSVLADSTQYF
NA TRBJ1-6 TRBV19 once TGTGCCAGTAGTTCTGGGAGGGCCTATAATTCACCCCTCCACTTT CASSSGRAYNSPLHF
NA TRBJ1-2 TRBV5-4 NA TGTGCCAGCAGCTTGAACAGTCTGGGCTATGGCTACACCTTC CASSLNSLGYGYTF
TRBD1 TRBJ1-2 TRBV19 NA TGTGCCAGTAGGGACGACAGTCTGGGACAGGTTGGCTACACCTTC CASRDDSLGQVGYTF
TRBD1 TRBJ1-1 TRBV7-9 NA TGTGCCAGCAGCTTGGGACAGCACACTGAAGCTTTCTTT CASSLGQHTEAFF
TRBD2 TRBJ2-5 TRBV30 NA TGTGCCTGGAGTGTGGGGAGGGTTCGAGAGACCCAGTACTTC CAWSVGRVRETQYF
TRBD1 TRBJ2-1 TRBV28 NA TGTGCCAGCAGTGGAGGGACAGGGAGCTCCTACAATGAGCAGTTCTTC CASSGGTGSSYNEQFF
TRBD2 TRBJ2-1 TRBV3-1/TRBV3-2 once TGTGCCAGCAGCCGATTAGGACCCGGGACTAGTGCTGAGCAGTTCTTC CASSRLGPGTSAEQFF
NA TRBJ1-1 TRBV19 NA TGTGCCAGTAGTATAGATCCACAGGTGGCTGAAGCTTTCTTT CASSIDPQVAEAFF
TRBD1 TRBJ2-3 TRBV27 NA TGTGCCAGCAGTCCCCGGGACCCCGCAAGGACAGGGGGCCGCTTAGATACGCAGTATTTT CASSPRDPARTGGRLDTQYF
NA TRBJ1-1 TRBV5-8 NA TGTGCCAGCAGCGATCAGGGGCCGAACACTGAAGCTTTCTTT CASSDQGPNTEAFF
NA TRBJ1-2 TRBV7-2 NA TGTGCCAGCAGCTTAGCAGGGGCTGGATATGGCTACACCTTC CASSLAGAGYGYTF
NA TRBJ1-2 TRBV23-1 once TGCGCCAGCAGTCAAGGGCAGAACTATGGCTACACCTTC CASSQGQNYGYTF
TRBD1 TRBJ1-5 TRBV6-5 NA TGTGCCAGCGGGACAGGGGCCGCAAATCAGCCCCAGCATTTT CASGTGAANQPQHF
NA TRBJ1-2 TRBV7-2 NA TGTGCCAGCAGCTTAACTACTGGTGGGTGGGATGGCTACACCTTC CASSLTTGGWDGYTF
TRBD1 TRBJ1-6 TRBV13 NA TGTGCCAGCAGCTATACAGGGGTCGATTCACCCCTCCACTTT CASSYTGVDSPLHF